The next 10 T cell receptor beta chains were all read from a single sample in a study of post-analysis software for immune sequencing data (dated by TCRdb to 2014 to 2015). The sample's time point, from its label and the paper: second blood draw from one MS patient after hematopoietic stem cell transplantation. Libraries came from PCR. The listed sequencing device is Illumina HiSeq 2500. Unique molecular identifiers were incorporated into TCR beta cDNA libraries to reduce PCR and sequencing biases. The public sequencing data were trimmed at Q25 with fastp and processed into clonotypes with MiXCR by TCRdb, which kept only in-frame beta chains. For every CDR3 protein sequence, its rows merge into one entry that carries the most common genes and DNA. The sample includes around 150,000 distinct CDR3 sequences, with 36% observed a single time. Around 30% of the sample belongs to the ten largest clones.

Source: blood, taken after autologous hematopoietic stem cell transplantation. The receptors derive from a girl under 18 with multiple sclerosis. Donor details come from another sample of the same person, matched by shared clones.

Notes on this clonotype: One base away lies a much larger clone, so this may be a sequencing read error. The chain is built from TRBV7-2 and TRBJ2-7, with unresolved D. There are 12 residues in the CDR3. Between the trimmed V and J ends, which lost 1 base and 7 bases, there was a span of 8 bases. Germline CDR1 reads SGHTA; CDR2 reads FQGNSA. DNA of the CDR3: TGTGCCAGCAGCTTAGTGATCAATGAGCAGTACTTC. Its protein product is CASSLVINEQYF.

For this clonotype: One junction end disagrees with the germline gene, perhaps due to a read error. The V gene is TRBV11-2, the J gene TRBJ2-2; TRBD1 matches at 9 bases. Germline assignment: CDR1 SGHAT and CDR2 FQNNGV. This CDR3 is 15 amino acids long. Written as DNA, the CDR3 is TGTGCTAGCAGCTTGCAACAGGGGGCAACCGGGGAGCTGTTTTTT. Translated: CASSLQQGATGELFF.

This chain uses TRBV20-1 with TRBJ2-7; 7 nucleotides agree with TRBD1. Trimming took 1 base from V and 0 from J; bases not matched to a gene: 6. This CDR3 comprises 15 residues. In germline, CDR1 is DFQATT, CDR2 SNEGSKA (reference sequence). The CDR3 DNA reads TGCAGTGCTAGAGCGGGACAGTTAGTCTCCTACGAGCAGTACTTC. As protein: CSARAGQLVSYEQYF.

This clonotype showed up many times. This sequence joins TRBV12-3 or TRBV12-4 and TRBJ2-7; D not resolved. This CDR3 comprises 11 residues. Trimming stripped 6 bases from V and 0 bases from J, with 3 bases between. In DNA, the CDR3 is TGTGCCAGCAGCGTCTCCTACGAGCAGTACTTC. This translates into CASSVSYEQYF.

The CDR3, as DNA: TGTGCCAGCAGCTTAGAGGCGGCGGAGGACACCGGGGAGCTGTTTTTT. As protein: CASSLEAAEDTGELFF. The V gene is TRBV7-6, the J gene TRBJ2-2, with D perhaps matching TRBD2 (5 bases). The CDR3 consists of 16 residues. Germline assignment: CDR1 SGHVS and CDR2 FNYEAQ. Between the trimmed V and J ends, which lost 1 base and 3 bases, there was a span of 12 bases.

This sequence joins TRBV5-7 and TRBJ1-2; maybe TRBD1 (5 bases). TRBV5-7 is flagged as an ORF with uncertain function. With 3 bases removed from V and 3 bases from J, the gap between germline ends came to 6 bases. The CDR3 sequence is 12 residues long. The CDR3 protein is CASSWDDYGYTF. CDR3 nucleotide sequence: TGTGCCAGCAGCTGGGACGACTATGGCTACACCTTC.

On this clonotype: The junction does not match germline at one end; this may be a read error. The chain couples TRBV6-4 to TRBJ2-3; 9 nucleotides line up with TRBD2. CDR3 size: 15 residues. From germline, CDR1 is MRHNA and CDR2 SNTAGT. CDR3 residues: CASSDSTSGTDTQNF. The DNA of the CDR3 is TGTGCCAGCAGTGACTCGACTAGCGGCACAGATACGCAGAATTTT.

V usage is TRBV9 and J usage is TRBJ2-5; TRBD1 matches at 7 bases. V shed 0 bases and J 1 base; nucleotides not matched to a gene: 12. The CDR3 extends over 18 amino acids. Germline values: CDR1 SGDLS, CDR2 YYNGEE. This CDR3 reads CASSVAPRGQTSQETQYF. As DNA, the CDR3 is TGTGCCAGCAGCGTAGCGCCCCGGGGACAGACCTCCCAAGAGACCCAGTACTTC.

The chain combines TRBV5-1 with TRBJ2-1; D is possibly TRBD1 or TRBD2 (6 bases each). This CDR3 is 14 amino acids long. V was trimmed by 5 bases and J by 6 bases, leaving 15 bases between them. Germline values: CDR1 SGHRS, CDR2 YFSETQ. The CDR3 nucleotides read TGCGCCAGCAGAGCGAGGGGGGACTTCAATGAGCAGTTCTTC. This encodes CASRARGDFNEQFF. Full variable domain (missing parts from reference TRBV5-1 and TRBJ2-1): KAGVTQTPRYLIKTRGQQVTLSCSPISGHRSVSWYQQTPGQGLQFLFEYFSETQRNKGNFPGRFSGRQFSNSRSEMNVSTLELGDSALYLCASRARGDFNEQFFGPGTRLTVL.

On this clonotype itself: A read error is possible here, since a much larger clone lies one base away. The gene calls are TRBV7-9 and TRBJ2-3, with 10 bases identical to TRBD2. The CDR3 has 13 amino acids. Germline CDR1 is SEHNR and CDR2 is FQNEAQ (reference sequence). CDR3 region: CVSSLAGGDTQYF. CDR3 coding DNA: TGTGTCAGCAGCTTAGCGGGAGGAGATACGCAGTATTTT.